This T cell receptor (beta chain) derives from a study of cytomegalovirus exposure and HLA in healthy donors. Whole-study context: One earlier analysis, a look at about 179 million T cells, found 100 million to 130 million unique TCR beta sequences. Notes on the study in general: Immune exposure information comprised only CMV serostatus.

Germline values: CDR1 MNHEY, CDR2 SMNVEV (reference sequence). The CDR3 has 14 amino acids. V was clipped by 8 bases and J by 1 base; unmatched bases: 2. PCR involved 60 Vbeta and 13 Jbeta primers. Authors' data handling: In a later analysis, about 11 million of approximately 81 million unique beta chains occurred in at least two donors. Some clones are missing from TCRdb's copy, which holds only in-frame ones; the method was immunoSEQ multiplex PCR. D and trimming come from the DNA, and the V and J calls and clone size come from that table. The repertoire consists of some 87,000 clones, with about 79% occurring once and the leading ten covering 5.9%. A remark on this clone: Its specificity is not known. Within the sample, other DNA sequences also encode this same CDR3.

The chain combines TRBV27 with TRBJ2-7; 13 bases match TRBD2. The receptor was isolated from a man aged 18 to 30 in good health and CMV-seropositive. The sequencing input was PBMCs. For the CDR3, the DNA is TGTGCCAGCCGACTAGCGGGAGGTTCCTACGAGCAGTACTTC. It encodes CASRLAGGSYEQYF.